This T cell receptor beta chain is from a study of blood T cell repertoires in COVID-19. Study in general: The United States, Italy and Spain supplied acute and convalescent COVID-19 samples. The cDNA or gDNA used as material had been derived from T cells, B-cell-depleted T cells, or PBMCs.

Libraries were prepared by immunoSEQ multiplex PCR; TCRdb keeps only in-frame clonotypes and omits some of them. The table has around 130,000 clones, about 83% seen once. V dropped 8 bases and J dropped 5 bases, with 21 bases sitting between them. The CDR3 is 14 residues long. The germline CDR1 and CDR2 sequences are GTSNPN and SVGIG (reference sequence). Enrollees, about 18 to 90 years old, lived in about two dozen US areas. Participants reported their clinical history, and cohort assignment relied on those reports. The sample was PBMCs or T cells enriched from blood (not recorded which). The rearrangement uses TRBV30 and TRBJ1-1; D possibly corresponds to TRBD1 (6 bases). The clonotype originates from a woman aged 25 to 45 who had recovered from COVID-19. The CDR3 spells CARRGGGDVTEAFF. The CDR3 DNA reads TGTGCCCGTAGGGGCGGGGGCGACGTAACTGAAGCTTTCTTT.